Below are 16 T cell receptor beta chains sequenced from a single sample in a study of blood T cell repertoires in COVID-19. The table came from immunoSEQ multiplex PCR; TCRdb's copy has only in-frame clones and leaves some out. The table has some 150,000 clones, 70% to 90% seen once. Sequenced: peripheral blood. The receptors shown here come from a man aged 55 to 70 with COVID-19, enrolled during active disease.

The V call is TRBV3-1 (or the pseudogene TRBV3-2), the J call TRBJ1-6; tentatively, D is TRBD1 (5 bases). The CDR3 contains 18 residues. Between the trimmed V and J ends, which lost 1 base and 5 bases, there was a span of 18 bases. Germline loops: CDR1 LGHDT, CDR2 YNNKEL (reference sequence). As DNA, the CDR3 is TGTGCCAGCAGCCAAGTAACCGTGGGACGGGAGCATAATTCACCCCTCCACTTT. As protein: CASSQVTVGREHNSPLHF.

The genes are TRBV18 and TRBJ2-7, with 7 bases lining up with TRBD1. Trimming at V came to 3 bases and at J to 2 bases, leaving 7 bases not matched to a gene. Looked up from germline, CDR1 is KGHSH and CDR2 is LQKENI. CDR3 size: 15 residues. The CDR3 spells CASSPRSGTAYEQYF. The CDR3 DNA reads TGTGCCAGCTCACCCCGCTCCGGGACAGCCTACGAGCAGTACTTC.

The rearrangement uses TRBV4-2 and TRBJ2-3, with TRBD2 matching over 8 bases. Losses at the gene ends were 4 bases for V and 2 bases for J; bases not matched to a gene: 5. Germline lookup yields CDR1 LGHNA and CDR2 YNFKEQ. CDR3 length: 15 residues. The CDR3 sequence: CASSLKAGDTDTQYF. CDR3 coding DNA: TGTGCCAGCAGCCTGAAAGCGGGAGACACAGATACGCAGTATTTT.

The chain uses TRBV23-1 and TRBJ1-5, with a weak D call TRBD1 (6 bases). TRBV23-1 is an ORF, with its function uncertain. The CDR3 runs to 16 residues. Trimming left V 3 bases short and J 0 bases short, with 12 bases between. CDR3 DNA: TGCGCCAGCAGTCAGGCGGCGGGGGCTAGCAATCAGCCCCAGCATTTT. This codes for CASSQAAGASNQPQHF.

The rearrangement links TRBV28 to TRBJ2-7, with D perhaps matching TRBD2 (5 bases). V was cut by 4 bases and J by 9 bases, with 13 bases left in between. Germline V gives CDR1 MDHEN, CDR2 SYDVKM. The CDR3 runs to 12 residues. CDR3: CASSSVGSWQYF. CDR3 DNA sequence: TGTGCCAGCAGTTCGGTGGGGAGTTGGCAGTACTTC.

V and J are TRBV5-5 and TRBJ2-7; 8 nucleotides match TRBD1. Trimming took 1 base from V and 2 from J; bases not matched to a gene: 5. Germline V lookup: CDR1 SGHKS, CDR2 YYEKEE (reference sequence). This CDR3 is 15 amino acids long. CDR3 nucleotide sequence: TGTGCCAGCAGCTTGTATTTGGACAGGGCCTACGAGCAGTACTTC. This encodes CASSLYLDRAYEQYF.

The rearrangement links TRBV18 to TRBJ2-3, with 8 bases aligning to TRBD2. CDR1 and CDR2 from the germline V gene are KGHSH and LQKENI. The CDR3 runs to 16 residues. Trimming cost V 1 base and J 4 bases; bases outside gene matches: 7. CDR3 in amino acids: CASSPQSAGGADTQYF. The CDR3 DNA reads TGTGCCAGCTCACCACAGTCCGCGGGAGGTGCAGATACGCAGTATTTT.

The CDR3: CASRGDRFQNNEQFF. CDR3 DNA sequence: TGTGCCAGCAGGGGGGACAGGTTCCAAAACAATGAGCAGTTCTTC. The rearrangement joins TRBV3-1 (or the pseudogene TRBV3-2) to TRBJ2-1; 8 positions match TRBD1. The CDR3 loop spans 15 amino acids. Trimming at V came to 6 bases and at J to 5 bases, leaving 9 bases not matched to a gene. Germline CDR1 and CDR2: LGHDT and YNNKEL (reference sequence).

This clone was counted once. V usage is TRBV14 and J usage is TRBJ2-7; possibly TRBD2 for D (5 bases). V gave up 1 base and J gave up 7 bases, with 11 bases separating them. CDR3 length: 13 residues. CDR1 is SGHDN and CDR2 is FVKESK in the germline V gene. CDR3 in DNA: TGTGCCAGCAGCCAAGGCGTGGACTCGGAGCAGTACTTC. This sequence encodes CASSQGVDSEQYF.

The chain recombines TRBV4-2 with TRBJ2-2, with 7 bases lining up with TRBD1. This CDR3 is built from 16 residues. From germline, CDR1 is LGHNA and CDR2 YNFKEQ. V was clipped by 1 base and J by 1 base; unmatched bases: 3. CDR3 in DNA: TGTGCCAGCAGCCAAGTAGGGGACAGGAACACCGGGGAGCTGTTTTTT. This translates into CASSQVGDRNTGELFF.

The V call is TRBV2, the J call TRBJ1-6, with D possibly being TRBD1 (6 bases). The germline V gene has CDR1 SNHLY and CDR2 FYNNEI. Trimming took 4 bases from V and 0 from J, leaving 10 bases between them. The CDR3 covers 16 residues. CDR3 DNA sequence: TGTGCCAGCAGTGGACAGGCCAGCTCCTATAATTCACCCCTCCACTTT. This encodes CASSGQASSYNSPLHF.

The V and J genes are TRBV5-4 and TRBJ2-5; maybe TRBD2 (5 bases). Germline loops: CDR1 SGHNT, CDR2 YYREEE (reference sequence). V was cut by 4 bases and J by 4 bases, with 17 bases left in between. There are 15 residues in the CDR3. CDR3 nucleotides: TGTGCCAGCAGCCTTGGTGAGGGCCGAGGAGAGACCCAGTACTTC. Translating gives CASSLGEGRGETQYF.

V and J are TRBV27 and TRBJ1-4, with 7 nucleotides matching TRBD1. Per the germline V gene, CDR1 is MNHEY and CDR2 is SMNVEV (reference sequence). With 1 base clipped from V and 6 bases from J, the junction kept 5 bases outside the gene matches. The CDR3 has 15 residues. Here the CDR3 reads CASSLWGQPDEKLFF. As DNA, the CDR3 is TGTGCCAGCAGTTTATGGGGACAGCCGGATGAAAAACTGTTTTTT. The variable domain in full, completed from reference TRBV27 and TRBJ1-4, reads EAQVTQNPRYLITVTGKKLTVTCSQNMNHEYMSWYRQDPGLGLRQIYYSMNVEVTDKGDVPEGYKVSRKEKRNFPLILESPSPNQTSLYFCASSLWGQPDEKLFFGSGTQLSVL.

This chain uses TRBV27 with TRBJ2-3; 7 bases line up with TRBD1. CDR3 size: 13 residues. Germline lookup yields CDR1 MNHEY and CDR2 SMNVEV (reference sequence). Trimming cost V 4 bases and J 8 bases; bases outside gene matches: 6. The CDR3 DNA is TGTGCCAGCAGTTATCAACCAGGGGGTACGCAGTATTTT. Translation gives CASSYQPGGTQYF.

This clone was observed once. The identical CDR3 is also encoded by other nucleotide sequences in the sample. The chain links TRBV3-1 (or the pseudogene TRBV3-2) to TRBJ1-6; no reliable D call. The CDR3 covers 20 residues. The V gene's germline CDR1 is LGHDT and CDR2 YNNKEL (reference sequence). Trimming left V 0 bases short and J 0 bases short, with 18 bases between. In DNA, the CDR3 is TGTGCCAGCAGCCAAGATTTAGCGCTTGACTTGAGCTCCTATAATTCACCCCTCCACTTT. Its translation is CASSQDLALDLSSYNSPLHF.

The count of this clone is one. This chain connects TRBV18 to TRBJ1-1; 11 nucleotides match TRBD1. The V segment lost 6 bases and the J segment 4 bases; nucleotides outside the gene matches: 10. Germline CDR1 is KGHSH and CDR2 is LQKENI. This CDR3 has 16 residues. CDR3 in DNA: TGTGCCAGCTCTTCTCAACTAGGGACAGGGGGCACTGAAGCTTTCTTT. It is translated as CASSSQLGTGGTEAFF.